Presented here are 12 T cell receptor beta chains from one specimen sequenced in a study of blood T cell repertoires in COVID-19. The data were produced by immunoSEQ multiplex PCR, yet TCRdb's version contains in-frame clones alone and is incomplete. The repertoire consists of about 260,000 clones, with 80% to 90% occurring once and the leading ten covering approximately 1.4%. Sequencing was carried out using peripheral blood. These receptors came from a woman between 40 and 55 years old who had recovered from COVID-19.

The chain joins TRBV7-2 to TRBJ2-3; 7 bases are shared with TRBD2. Germline assignment: CDR1 SGHTA and CDR2 FQGNSA. The trim removed 1 base at V and 6 bases at J, leaving 7 bases unmatched. The length of the CDR3 is 15 residues. The CDR3 sequence is CASSLVGGSPDTQYF. In DNA form, the CDR3 reads TGTGCCAGCAGCTTAGTCGGGGGGTCCCCCGATACGCAGTATTTT.

The chain is built from TRBV4-1 and TRBJ2-6, with TRBD2 as a possible D gene (6 bases). CDR1 is MGHRA and CDR2 is YSYEKL in the germline V gene. The CDR3 has 18 amino acids. V was shortened by 3 bases and J by 3 bases, with 18 bases between the two germline ends. CDR3 DNA: TGCGCCAGCAGCCAGGCCCCGGCCCGGGGAGGTGGGGCCAACGTCCTGACTTTC. Translating it yields CASSQAPARGGGANVLTF.

CDR3 in amino acids: CASSLQGSHEKLFF. As DNA, the CDR3 is TGTGCCAGCAGTCTACAGGGGTCCCATGAAAAACTGTTTTTT. The V gene is TRBV6-5, the J gene TRBJ1-4; 7 bases agree with TRBD1. Germline lookup yields CDR1 MNHEY and CDR2 SVGAGI. The CDR3 covers 14 residues. The V gene end was trimmed by 5 bases and the J gene end by 6 bases; junction bases not matched to a gene: 6.

V usage is TRBV29-1 and J usage is TRBJ1-1; 8 positions agree with TRBD1. Germline V gene lookup returns CDR1 SQVTM and CDR2 ANQGSEA. The J segment lost 11 bases and the V segment lost 4 bases, leaving 6 bases of the junction unmatched. The CDR3 loop spans 11 amino acids. The CDR3 coding sequence is TGCAGCGTTGGAGGACAGGGTCGGGCTTTCTTT. As protein: CSVGGQGRAFF. The complete variable domain, with remaining parts taken from reference TRBV29-1 and TRBJ1-1, reads SAVISQKPSRDICQRGTSLTIQCQVDSQVTMMFWYRQQPGQSLTLIATANQGSEATYESGFVIDKFPISRPNLTFSTLTVSNMSPEDSSIYLCSVGGQGRAFFGQGTRLTVV.

V usage is TRBV5-1 and J usage is TRBJ2-7, with a weak D call TRBD1 (5 bases). The CDR3 extends over 11 amino acids. Per germline, CDR1 SGHRS and CDR2 YFSETQ. V was shortened by 5 bases and J by 3 bases, with 6 bases between the two germline ends. The CDR3 loop is CASSTGYEQYF. The CDR3 nucleotides are TGCGCCAGCAGTACAGGCTACGAGCAGTACTTC.

The chain links TRBV9 to TRBJ2-2; TRBD1 matches 12 bases. The CDR3 length is 17 residues. Per germline, CDR1 SGDLS and CDR2 YYNGEE. V trimming: 0 bases; J trimming: 7 bases; junction bases outside the gene matches: 7. CDR3 nucleotide sequence: TGTGCCAGCAGCGTAGGGCGGGACAGGGGGCTTGGCGGGGAGCTGTTTTTT. Amino acids: CASSVGRDRGLGGELFF.

This chain uses TRBV5-6 with TRBJ2-5; 14 bases fit TRBD2. Germline trimming cut 3 bases from V and 5 bases from J; bases unmatched to any gene: 9. This CDR3 has 17 amino acids. Germline lookup yields CDR1 SGHDT and CDR2 YYEEEE. CDR3 loop: CASSSLGLAGGRETQYF. In nucleotides, the CDR3 is TGTGCCAGCAGCTCATTAGGACTAGCGGGGGGCCGGGAGACCCAGTACTTC. The complete variable domain, with remaining parts taken from reference TRBV5-6 and TRBJ2-5, reads DAGVTQSPTHLIKTRGQQVTLRCSPKSGHDTVSWYQQALGQGPQFIFQYYEEEERQRGNFPDRFSGHQFPNYSSELNVNALLLGDSALYLCASSSLGLAGGRETQYFGPGTRLLVL.

The chain recombines TRBV19 with TRBJ1-5; D possibly corresponds to TRBD1 (6 bases). Germline CDR1 LNHDA, CDR2 SQIVND (reference sequence). This CDR3 is 17 amino acids long. V was trimmed by 3 bases and J by 0 bases, leaving 15 bases between them. The CDR3, as DNA: TGTGCCAGTAGTATCGAGACAGGAGAAAATAGCAATCAGCCCCAGCATTTT. It yields the protein CASSIETGENSNQPQHF.

This sequence joins TRBV19 and TRBJ1-1, with 8 bases lining up with TRBD1. The CDR3 consists of 15 residues. Germline V gene data show CDR1 as LNHDA and CDR2 as SQIVND (reference sequence). V was clipped by 7 bases and J by 6 bases; unmatched bases: 13. DNA of the CDR3: TGTGCCAGTACCATCGTCCAGGGGGCTATCGCTGAAGCTTTCTTT. Translated, it gives CASTIVQGAIAEAFF. Drawing the rest from reference TRBV19 and TRBJ1-1, the complete variable domain is DGGITQSPKYLFRKEGQNVTLSCEQNLNHDAMYWYRQDPGQGLRLIYYSQIVNDFQKGDIAEGYSVSREKKESFPLTVTSAQKNPTAFYLCASTIVQGAIAEAFFGQGTRLTVV.

The gene calls are TRBV2 and TRBJ2-1; possibly TRBD1 for D (5 bases). V lost 4 bases to trimming and J lost 2 bases, with 15 bases between them. The CDR3 has 16 amino acids. Germline V gives CDR1 SNHLY, CDR2 FYNNEI. The CDR3 protein is CASSGEGVSPYNEQFF. Here the CDR3 DNA reads TGTGCCAGCAGTGGTGAAGGGGTCAGCCCCTACAATGAGCAGTTCTTC.

This chain connects TRBV3-1 (or the pseudogene TRBV3-2) to TRBJ1-3, with 9 bases fitting TRBD1. The CDR3 totals 14 residues. Germline V CDR1 and CDR2: LGHDT, YNNKEL (reference sequence). Trimming cost V 4 bases and J 2 bases; bases outside gene matches: 0. The CDR3 bases are TGTGCCAGCAGCCGGACAGGGGCTGGAAACACCATATATTTT. It codes for CASSRTGAGNTIYF.

A single count supports this clone. The gene calls are TRBV6-1 and TRBJ1-1, with D possibly being TRBD1 (6 bases). The CDR3 is made up of 15 amino acids. Trimming pared 6 bases from V and 6 bases from J, leaving 20 bases between. CDR1 is MNHNS, CDR2 SASEGT, per germline. The DNA of the CDR3 is TGTGCCAGCAGGAAACCTCTGTCAGGGGAGTCTGAAGCTTTCTTT. It codes for CASRKPLSGESEAFF.